This T cell receptor beta chain was observed in a study of tumor-infiltrating lymphocytes in primary liver carcinoma (dated by TCRdb to about 2017). Looking at the study overall: Between November 2015 and early 2016, 4 or 5 patients in China with histopathologically diagnosed primary liver carcinoma had their tumors surgically resected. Hepatocellular carcinoma (four) or combined HCC and intrahepatic cholangiocarcinoma (one) was present in the five patients, who were three men and two women aged 30 to 69 years. The five patients had tumors staged T1-T3 N0M0, with maximum diameters ranging from roughly 4.2 to 10 cm. Roughly 3.5 to 8 million productive TCRbeta reads were obtained per sample, and no significant difference in read depth was found between tissue types. Across five regions of each liver tumor, along with adjacent normal tissue and blood, the study brought together TCRbeta repertoire sequencing, expression microarrays and whole-exome sequencing. TCRbeta repertoire sequencing covered about 35 specimens from 5 patients: about 25 tumor regions, 5 adjacent noncancerous liver tissues and 5 peripheral blood samples. Technical replicate repertoires showed high reproducibility, with mean shared-clone rates around 0.9 and correlation coefficients above 0.95. Broad study findings and their caveats: Because the samples were bulk and unsorted, CD4+ and CD8+ T cell repertoires could not be compared. Only four or five patients were included in the study, and the authors note that the findings should be validated in a larger study. Repertoire overlap was higher between tumor regions (mean around 35%) than tumor-adjacent (17%) or tumor-blood (approximately 15%) pairs, consistent with antigen-driven expansion. A significantly larger repertoire fraction was made up by the top 250 clones in tumors than in blood (p = 0.039). Because sequencing covered only the TCR beta chain and unpaired alpha chains were not captured, true repertoire diversity is likely underestimated.

With regard to this clonotype: Its antigen is not yet known. It may be a read error: a sequence one base away is much more abundant.

TRIzol reagent was used to extract blood RNA from unsorted whole blood, while the DNeasy Blood & Tissue kit provided the germline DNA. Chronic HBV infection was present in the patients, and the patients were treatment-naive at sampling. Before surgery, roughly 3.7 milliliters of peripheral blood were collected into K2EDTA tubes. Trimming takes 2 bases from V and 5 bases from J, and the germline ends sit 9 bases apart. The CDR3 goes from the cysteine to the phenylalanine over 13 residues. The retained sequence is limited to the CDR3, 39 bases, with the frame set at the first base. The germline V gene sets CDR1 to MNHEY and CDR2 to SVGAGI. Using a constant-region primer and ProtoScript II reverse transcriptase, TCRbeta-specific cDNA was reverse-transcribed from 500 ng total RNA. TCRbeta libraries were built with three nested multiplex PCR rounds, a slightly modified ARM-PCR procedure. Multiplex TRBV1-TRBV30 forward primers and a Cbeta reverse primer were used in the first two PCR rounds, each of which was run for approximately 11 cycles. Sample barcodes and Illumina adapters were added in a final 25-cycle PCR with Deep VentR polymerase. Before sequencing, amplicons of 200-500 bp were gel-purified using a QIAquick gel extraction kit. The TCRbeta amplicons were sequenced with 250-bp paired-end reads on an Illumina HiSeq 2500. From the authors' description of their analysis: Quality trimming of reads was performed with Trimmomatic v0.33, and paired reads were merged with FLASH v1.2.11 so that full CDR3 sequences could be recovered. V, D and J germline segments were assigned to the rearranged TCRbeta sequences using MiGEC v1.2.1b. Clonotype statistics and Shannon-Wiener diversity indices were calculated with VDJtools v1.0.0. Except for diversity analysis, only each sample's 250 most abundant clonotypes were used in subsequent analyses to reduce sampling bias. Using fastp at Q25 and MiXCR, TCRdb reprocessed the public reads and kept productive beta chains. Each entry merges the rows of one CDR3 protein and shows their most common DNA and genes. The V and J calls reflect TCRdb's pipeline rather than the authors' work. A total of fewer than 400,000 distinct CDR3 sequences appear in this sample, 58% of them only once. Together, the top ten hold approximately 15% of the sample.

The rearrangement joined TRBV6-5 to TRBJ1-1, with the D gene not confidently named. The receptor was derived from a woman aged 25 to 45 with primary liver carcinoma and hepatitis B virus infection. The sample consisted of peripheral blood. The DNA reads as follows: TGTGCCAGCAGTTACACAAGCCGAACTGAAGCTTTCTTT. Its coded protein is CASSYTSRTEAFF.